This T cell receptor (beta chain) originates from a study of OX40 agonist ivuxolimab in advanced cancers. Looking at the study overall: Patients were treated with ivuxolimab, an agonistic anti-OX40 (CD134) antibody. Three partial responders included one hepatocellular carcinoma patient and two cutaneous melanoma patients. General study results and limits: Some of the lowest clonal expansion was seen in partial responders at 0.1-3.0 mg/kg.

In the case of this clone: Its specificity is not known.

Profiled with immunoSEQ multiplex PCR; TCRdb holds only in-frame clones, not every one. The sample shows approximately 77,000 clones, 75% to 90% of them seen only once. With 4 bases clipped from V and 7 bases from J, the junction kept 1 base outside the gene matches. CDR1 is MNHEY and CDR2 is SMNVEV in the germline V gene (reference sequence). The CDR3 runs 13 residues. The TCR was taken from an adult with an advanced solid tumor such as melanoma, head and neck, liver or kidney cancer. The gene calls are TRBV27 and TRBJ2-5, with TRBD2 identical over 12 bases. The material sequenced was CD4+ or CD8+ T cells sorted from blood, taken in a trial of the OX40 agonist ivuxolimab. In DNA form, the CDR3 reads TGTGCCAGCAGTTGGGGACTAGCGGGGACCCAGTACTTC. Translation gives CASSWGLAGTQYF.